A selection of T cell receptor beta chains follows, all from one sample in a study of cytomegalovirus exposure and HLA in healthy donors. Sequencing was performed with immunoSEQ multiplex PCR; in TCRdb, only in-frame clones are kept and a portion is missing. Of about 180,000 clones in the sample, 76% are singletons; the top ten hold about 2.5%. Source material: PBMCs. These receptors all stem from a woman under 40 in good health and CMV-seropositive. Each CDR3 is given with its conserved first and last residue. The order of the fields is D gene, clone size, J gene, V gene, CDR3 DNA, CDR3 protein. A D gene is named only where the DNA matches it firmly. Clone size is not always given. Where it is, it says once, few, many or a class for expanded clones.

D gene: TRBD1; clone size: NA; J gene: TRBJ1-5; V gene: TRBV19; CDR3 DNA: TGTGCCACTGGATACCGGGACAGGGGTTACAATCAGCCCCAGCATTTT; CDR3 protein: CATGYRDRGYNQPQHF
D gene: TRBD2; clone size: NA; J gene: TRBJ2-6; V gene: TRBV4-2; CDR3 DNA: TGTGCCAGCAGCCAAGATCCAGCGGGGGCGACAGGGGCCAACGTCCTGACTTTC; CDR3 protein: CASSQDPAGATGANVLTF
D gene: NA; clone size: NA; J gene: TRBJ2-7; V gene: TRBV28; CDR3 DNA: TGTGCCAGCAGTTCCACCTTAGGCGGCTACGAGCAGTACTTC; CDR3 protein: CASSSTLGGYEQYF
D gene: NA; clone size: NA; J gene: TRBJ1-5; V gene: TRBV27; CDR3 DNA: TGTGCCAGCAGTTTAACGGTATATGGCAATCAGCCCCAGCATTTT; CDR3 protein: CASSLTVYGNQPQHF
D gene: TRBD2; clone size: NA; J gene: TRBJ2-4; V gene: TRBV7-9; CDR3 DNA: TGTGCCAGCAGCCGCGTAGCGGGGATGACAACCAAAAACATTCAGTACTTC; CDR3 protein: CASSRVAGMTTKNIQYF
D gene: TRBD2; clone size: few; J gene: TRBJ2-1; V gene: TRBV11-3; CDR3 DNA: TGTGCCAGCAGCTTAGGGGATAGCGGGGGGGGGAATGAGCAGTTCTTC; CDR3 protein: CASSLGDSGGGNEQFF
D gene: NA; clone size: few; J gene: TRBJ1-2; V gene: TRBV2; CDR3 DNA: TGTGCCAGCACCTGGGAGAGAGCTAACTATGGCTACACCTTC; CDR3 protein: CASTWERANYGYTF
D gene: TRBD2; clone size: NA; J gene: TRBJ2-7; V gene: TRBV25-1; CDR3 DNA: TGTGCCAGCAGTCCTCCGGGACTAGTGGCCTACGAGCAGTACTTC; CDR3 protein: CASSPPGLVAYEQYF
D gene: NA; clone size: NA; J gene: TRBJ1-5; V gene: TRBV6-5; CDR3 DNA: TGTGCCAGCAGGATGGGGGTAGGGGGGCCCCAGCATTTT; CDR3 protein: CASRMGVGGPQHF
D gene: NA; clone size: once; J gene: TRBJ1-2; V gene: TRBV28; CDR3 DNA: TGTGCCAGCACCCACCGGGGATTAGTAATGAGCTACACCTTC; CDR3 protein: CASTHRGLVMSYTF
D gene: TRBD2; clone size: NA; J gene: TRBJ2-1; V gene: TRBV6-1; CDR3 DNA: TGTGCCAGCGGGGGACTAGCGGCCTCCTACAATGAGCAGTTCTTC; CDR3 protein: CASGGLAASYNEQFF
D gene: NA; clone size: NA; J gene: TRBJ1-2; V gene: TRBV6-5; CDR3 DNA: TGTGCCAGCAGTGATCAGGGGCCAGGCTACACCTTC; CDR3 protein: CASSDQGPGYTF
D gene: NA; clone size: NA; J gene: TRBJ2-7; V gene: TRBV4-3; CDR3 DNA: TGCGCCAGCAGCCAATTCGTGCAGGGAGAGCAGTACTTC; CDR3 protein: CASSQFVQGEQYF
D gene: NA; clone size: NA; J gene: TRBJ1-5; V gene: TRBV19; CDR3 DNA: TGTGCCAGTCGCGGGGATAGGGATCAGCCCCAGCATTTT; CDR3 protein: CASRGDRDQPQHF
D gene: TRBD2; clone size: NA; J gene: TRBJ2-3; V gene: TRBV2; CDR3 DNA: TGTGCCAGCAGGAAAGGGACTAGCGTGAGGGGCACAGATACGCAGTATTTT; CDR3 protein: CASRKGTSVRGTDTQYF
D gene: TRBD2; clone size: NA; J gene: TRBJ2-7; V gene: TRBV20-1; CDR3 DNA: TGCAGTGCAGCCGGGACTAGCGGGCAGTACTTC; CDR3 protein: CSAAGTSGQYF
D gene: TRBD1; clone size: NA; J gene: TRBJ2-3; V gene: TRBV6-4; CDR3 DNA: TGTGCCAGCAGACTGGACAGGGCCACAGATACGCAGTATTTT; CDR3 protein: CASRLDRATDTQYF
D gene: TRBD2; clone size: few; J gene: TRBJ2-1; V gene: TRBV27; CDR3 DNA: TGTGCCATCCGTCCGGGACTAGGAGATGAGCAGTTCTTC; CDR3 protein: CAIRPGLGDEQFF
D gene: NA; clone size: NA; J gene: TRBJ1-6; V gene: TRBV28; CDR3 DNA: TGTGCCAGCCGAGGGAAGCGGAATTCACCCCTCCACTTT; CDR3 protein: CASRGKRNSPLHF
D gene: TRBD1; clone size: NA; J gene: TRBJ2-7; V gene: TRBV5-1; CDR3 DNA: TGCGCCAGCAGCTTGGCCGGGACAGGGGGCTCCTACGAGCAGTACTTC; CDR3 protein: CASSLAGTGGSYEQYF
D gene: TRBD2; clone size: few; J gene: TRBJ2-5; V gene: TRBV7-2; CDR3 DNA: TGTGCCAGCAGCTTTTGGCGGGGGGATATAGAGACCCAGTACTTC; CDR3 protein: CASSFWRGDIETQYF
D gene: NA; clone size: NA; J gene: TRBJ2-7; V gene: TRBV19; CDR3 DNA: TGTGCCAGTAGTATCCAACAGGCGAACTACGAGCAGTACTTC; CDR3 protein: CASSIQQANYEQYF
D gene: NA; clone size: NA; J gene: TRBJ2-3; V gene: TRBV27; CDR3 DNA: TGTGCCAGCAGTAGGAGCGCAGATACGCAGTATTTT; CDR3 protein: CASSRSADTQYF
D gene: TRBD1; clone size: NA; J gene: TRBJ1-6; V gene: TRBV5-8; CDR3 DNA: TGTGCCAGCAGCCCACAGGGGGGGGTCTATTCACCCCTCCACTTT; CDR3 protein: CASSPQGGVYSPLHF
D gene: TRBD2; clone size: few; J gene: TRBJ2-4; V gene: TRBV4-3; CDR3 DNA: TGCGCCAGCAGCCAAGGGTCTAGCGGGGGTCGGGACATTCAGTACTTC; CDR3 protein: CASSQGSSGGRDIQYF
D gene: TRBD1; clone size: NA; J gene: TRBJ2-5; V gene: TRBV27; CDR3 DNA: TGTGCCAGCAGTCTAATACAGGGGTCGTGGGAGACCCAGTACTTC; CDR3 protein: CASSLIQGSWETQYF
D gene: NA; clone size: NA; J gene: TRBJ2-3; V gene: TRBV4-1; CDR3 DNA: TGCGCCAGCAGCCAAGGGCCCCGTAGCGGAGGCACAGATACGCAGTATTTT; CDR3 protein: CASSQGPRSGGTDTQYF
D gene: NA; clone size: NA; J gene: TRBJ2-5; V gene: TRBV5-1; CDR3 DNA: TGCGCCAGCAGCTTGGAACAGGGCCCCCAAGAGACCCAGTACTTC; CDR3 protein: CASSLEQGPQETQYF
D gene: NA; clone size: NA; J gene: TRBJ2-5; V gene: TRBV5-6; CDR3 DNA: TGTGCCAGGAAACATACAGGGAAGGGAAAAGAGCAGTACTTC; CDR3 protein: CARKHTGKGKEQYF
D gene: TRBD1; clone size: NA; J gene: TRBJ1-4; V gene: TRBV6-8; CDR3 DNA: TGTGCCAGCAGTTACCCCGGGACAGGGTGTGAAAAACTGTTTTTT; CDR3 protein: CASSYPGTGCEKLFF
D gene: NA; clone size: NA; J gene: TRBJ1-3; V gene: TRBV7-8; CDR3 DNA: TGTGCCAGCAGCTTAGACCGGGTAGCCTCTGGAAACACCATATATTTT; CDR3 protein: CASSLDRVASGNTIYF
D gene: NA; clone size: NA; J gene: TRBJ1-5; V gene: TRBV2; CDR3 DNA: TGTGCCAGCAGACCGGACAGTAGCAATCATCCCCAGCATTTT; CDR3 protein: CASRPDSSNHPQHF
D gene: NA; clone size: few; J gene: TRBJ1-2; V gene: TRBV2; CDR3 DNA: TGTGCCAGCAGTTGGGTGACCGGGGGCTATGGCTACACCTTC; CDR3 protein: CASSWVTGGYGYTF
D gene: NA; clone size: NA; J gene: TRBJ2-7; V gene: TRBV20-1; CDR3 DNA: TGCAGTGCTGCCCTGAGCTACGAGCAGTACTTC; CDR3 protein: CSAALSYEQYF
D gene: NA; clone size: few; J gene: TRBJ1-3; V gene: TRBV19; CDR3 DNA: TGTGCCAGTAGCCTCGAGGTCGGGACTGGAAACACCATATATTTT; CDR3 protein: CASSLEVGTGNTIYF
D gene: NA; clone size: NA; J gene: TRBJ1-5; V gene: TRBV28; CDR3 DNA: TGTGCCAGCAGTAGTTTCAGGAACAATCAGCCCCAGCATTTT; CDR3 protein: CASSSFRNNQPQHF
D gene: TRBD2; clone size: NA; J gene: TRBJ2-3; V gene: TRBV7-8; CDR3 DNA: TGTGCCAGCAGCTTAAGGCCGGGGGGGCTCCTTACAGATACGCAGTATTTT; CDR3 protein: CASSLRPGGLLTDTQYF
D gene: TRBD2; clone size: few; J gene: TRBJ2-5; V gene: TRBV28; CDR3 DNA: TGTGCCAGCAGCCCCGCGGGGGGACGGGAGACCCAGTACTTC; CDR3 protein: CASSPAGGRETQYF
D gene: TRBD1; clone size: once; J gene: TRBJ2-1; V gene: TRBV6-6; CDR3 DNA: TGTGCCAGCAGCCCGACAGGGTTCGGGGAGCAGTTCTTC; CDR3 protein: CASSPTGFGEQFF
D gene: TRBD2; clone size: NA; J gene: TRBJ2-2; V gene: TRBV18; CDR3 DNA: TGTGCCAGCTCATCAAGCAGCGGGGGGAACACCGGGGAGCTGTTTTTT; CDR3 protein: CASSSSSGGNTGELFF
D gene: NA; clone size: NA; J gene: TRBJ2-3; V gene: TRBV7-9; CDR3 DNA: TGTGCCAGCAGCTCCGGGACTCACCTCGATACGCAGTATTTT; CDR3 protein: CASSSGTHLDTQYF
D gene: TRBD1; clone size: NA; J gene: TRBJ2-5; V gene: TRBV11-3; CDR3 DNA: TGTGCCAGCAGCGCCGGGACAGGGGGAAATATGAAGACCCAGTACTTC; CDR3 protein: CASSAGTGGNMKTQYF
D gene: NA; clone size: NA; J gene: TRBJ1-3; V gene: TRBV9; CDR3 DNA: TGTGCCAGCAGCCAGCGGACAGCTGGAAACACCATATATTTT; CDR3 protein: CASSQRTAGNTIYF
D gene: TRBD2; clone size: NA; J gene: TRBJ2-5; V gene: TRBV4-2; CDR3 DNA: TGTGCCAGCAGCCAAGACGGGACTAGTGGGGGCGGAGAGACCCAGTACTTC; CDR3 protein: CASSQDGTSGGGETQYF
D gene: TRBD1; clone size: NA; J gene: TRBJ2-3; V gene: TRBV7-8; CDR3 DNA: TGTGCCAGCAGCTTAGAGACAGGGGGTCTGTATTTT; CDR3 protein: CASSLETGGLYF
D gene: TRBD2; clone size: NA; J gene: TRBJ2-3; V gene: TRBV12-5; CDR3 DNA: TGTGCTAGTGGTTTGGTACTAAGCGGGGGAGAACCTAGCACAGATACGCAGTATTTT; CDR3 protein: CASGLVLSGGEPSTDTQYF